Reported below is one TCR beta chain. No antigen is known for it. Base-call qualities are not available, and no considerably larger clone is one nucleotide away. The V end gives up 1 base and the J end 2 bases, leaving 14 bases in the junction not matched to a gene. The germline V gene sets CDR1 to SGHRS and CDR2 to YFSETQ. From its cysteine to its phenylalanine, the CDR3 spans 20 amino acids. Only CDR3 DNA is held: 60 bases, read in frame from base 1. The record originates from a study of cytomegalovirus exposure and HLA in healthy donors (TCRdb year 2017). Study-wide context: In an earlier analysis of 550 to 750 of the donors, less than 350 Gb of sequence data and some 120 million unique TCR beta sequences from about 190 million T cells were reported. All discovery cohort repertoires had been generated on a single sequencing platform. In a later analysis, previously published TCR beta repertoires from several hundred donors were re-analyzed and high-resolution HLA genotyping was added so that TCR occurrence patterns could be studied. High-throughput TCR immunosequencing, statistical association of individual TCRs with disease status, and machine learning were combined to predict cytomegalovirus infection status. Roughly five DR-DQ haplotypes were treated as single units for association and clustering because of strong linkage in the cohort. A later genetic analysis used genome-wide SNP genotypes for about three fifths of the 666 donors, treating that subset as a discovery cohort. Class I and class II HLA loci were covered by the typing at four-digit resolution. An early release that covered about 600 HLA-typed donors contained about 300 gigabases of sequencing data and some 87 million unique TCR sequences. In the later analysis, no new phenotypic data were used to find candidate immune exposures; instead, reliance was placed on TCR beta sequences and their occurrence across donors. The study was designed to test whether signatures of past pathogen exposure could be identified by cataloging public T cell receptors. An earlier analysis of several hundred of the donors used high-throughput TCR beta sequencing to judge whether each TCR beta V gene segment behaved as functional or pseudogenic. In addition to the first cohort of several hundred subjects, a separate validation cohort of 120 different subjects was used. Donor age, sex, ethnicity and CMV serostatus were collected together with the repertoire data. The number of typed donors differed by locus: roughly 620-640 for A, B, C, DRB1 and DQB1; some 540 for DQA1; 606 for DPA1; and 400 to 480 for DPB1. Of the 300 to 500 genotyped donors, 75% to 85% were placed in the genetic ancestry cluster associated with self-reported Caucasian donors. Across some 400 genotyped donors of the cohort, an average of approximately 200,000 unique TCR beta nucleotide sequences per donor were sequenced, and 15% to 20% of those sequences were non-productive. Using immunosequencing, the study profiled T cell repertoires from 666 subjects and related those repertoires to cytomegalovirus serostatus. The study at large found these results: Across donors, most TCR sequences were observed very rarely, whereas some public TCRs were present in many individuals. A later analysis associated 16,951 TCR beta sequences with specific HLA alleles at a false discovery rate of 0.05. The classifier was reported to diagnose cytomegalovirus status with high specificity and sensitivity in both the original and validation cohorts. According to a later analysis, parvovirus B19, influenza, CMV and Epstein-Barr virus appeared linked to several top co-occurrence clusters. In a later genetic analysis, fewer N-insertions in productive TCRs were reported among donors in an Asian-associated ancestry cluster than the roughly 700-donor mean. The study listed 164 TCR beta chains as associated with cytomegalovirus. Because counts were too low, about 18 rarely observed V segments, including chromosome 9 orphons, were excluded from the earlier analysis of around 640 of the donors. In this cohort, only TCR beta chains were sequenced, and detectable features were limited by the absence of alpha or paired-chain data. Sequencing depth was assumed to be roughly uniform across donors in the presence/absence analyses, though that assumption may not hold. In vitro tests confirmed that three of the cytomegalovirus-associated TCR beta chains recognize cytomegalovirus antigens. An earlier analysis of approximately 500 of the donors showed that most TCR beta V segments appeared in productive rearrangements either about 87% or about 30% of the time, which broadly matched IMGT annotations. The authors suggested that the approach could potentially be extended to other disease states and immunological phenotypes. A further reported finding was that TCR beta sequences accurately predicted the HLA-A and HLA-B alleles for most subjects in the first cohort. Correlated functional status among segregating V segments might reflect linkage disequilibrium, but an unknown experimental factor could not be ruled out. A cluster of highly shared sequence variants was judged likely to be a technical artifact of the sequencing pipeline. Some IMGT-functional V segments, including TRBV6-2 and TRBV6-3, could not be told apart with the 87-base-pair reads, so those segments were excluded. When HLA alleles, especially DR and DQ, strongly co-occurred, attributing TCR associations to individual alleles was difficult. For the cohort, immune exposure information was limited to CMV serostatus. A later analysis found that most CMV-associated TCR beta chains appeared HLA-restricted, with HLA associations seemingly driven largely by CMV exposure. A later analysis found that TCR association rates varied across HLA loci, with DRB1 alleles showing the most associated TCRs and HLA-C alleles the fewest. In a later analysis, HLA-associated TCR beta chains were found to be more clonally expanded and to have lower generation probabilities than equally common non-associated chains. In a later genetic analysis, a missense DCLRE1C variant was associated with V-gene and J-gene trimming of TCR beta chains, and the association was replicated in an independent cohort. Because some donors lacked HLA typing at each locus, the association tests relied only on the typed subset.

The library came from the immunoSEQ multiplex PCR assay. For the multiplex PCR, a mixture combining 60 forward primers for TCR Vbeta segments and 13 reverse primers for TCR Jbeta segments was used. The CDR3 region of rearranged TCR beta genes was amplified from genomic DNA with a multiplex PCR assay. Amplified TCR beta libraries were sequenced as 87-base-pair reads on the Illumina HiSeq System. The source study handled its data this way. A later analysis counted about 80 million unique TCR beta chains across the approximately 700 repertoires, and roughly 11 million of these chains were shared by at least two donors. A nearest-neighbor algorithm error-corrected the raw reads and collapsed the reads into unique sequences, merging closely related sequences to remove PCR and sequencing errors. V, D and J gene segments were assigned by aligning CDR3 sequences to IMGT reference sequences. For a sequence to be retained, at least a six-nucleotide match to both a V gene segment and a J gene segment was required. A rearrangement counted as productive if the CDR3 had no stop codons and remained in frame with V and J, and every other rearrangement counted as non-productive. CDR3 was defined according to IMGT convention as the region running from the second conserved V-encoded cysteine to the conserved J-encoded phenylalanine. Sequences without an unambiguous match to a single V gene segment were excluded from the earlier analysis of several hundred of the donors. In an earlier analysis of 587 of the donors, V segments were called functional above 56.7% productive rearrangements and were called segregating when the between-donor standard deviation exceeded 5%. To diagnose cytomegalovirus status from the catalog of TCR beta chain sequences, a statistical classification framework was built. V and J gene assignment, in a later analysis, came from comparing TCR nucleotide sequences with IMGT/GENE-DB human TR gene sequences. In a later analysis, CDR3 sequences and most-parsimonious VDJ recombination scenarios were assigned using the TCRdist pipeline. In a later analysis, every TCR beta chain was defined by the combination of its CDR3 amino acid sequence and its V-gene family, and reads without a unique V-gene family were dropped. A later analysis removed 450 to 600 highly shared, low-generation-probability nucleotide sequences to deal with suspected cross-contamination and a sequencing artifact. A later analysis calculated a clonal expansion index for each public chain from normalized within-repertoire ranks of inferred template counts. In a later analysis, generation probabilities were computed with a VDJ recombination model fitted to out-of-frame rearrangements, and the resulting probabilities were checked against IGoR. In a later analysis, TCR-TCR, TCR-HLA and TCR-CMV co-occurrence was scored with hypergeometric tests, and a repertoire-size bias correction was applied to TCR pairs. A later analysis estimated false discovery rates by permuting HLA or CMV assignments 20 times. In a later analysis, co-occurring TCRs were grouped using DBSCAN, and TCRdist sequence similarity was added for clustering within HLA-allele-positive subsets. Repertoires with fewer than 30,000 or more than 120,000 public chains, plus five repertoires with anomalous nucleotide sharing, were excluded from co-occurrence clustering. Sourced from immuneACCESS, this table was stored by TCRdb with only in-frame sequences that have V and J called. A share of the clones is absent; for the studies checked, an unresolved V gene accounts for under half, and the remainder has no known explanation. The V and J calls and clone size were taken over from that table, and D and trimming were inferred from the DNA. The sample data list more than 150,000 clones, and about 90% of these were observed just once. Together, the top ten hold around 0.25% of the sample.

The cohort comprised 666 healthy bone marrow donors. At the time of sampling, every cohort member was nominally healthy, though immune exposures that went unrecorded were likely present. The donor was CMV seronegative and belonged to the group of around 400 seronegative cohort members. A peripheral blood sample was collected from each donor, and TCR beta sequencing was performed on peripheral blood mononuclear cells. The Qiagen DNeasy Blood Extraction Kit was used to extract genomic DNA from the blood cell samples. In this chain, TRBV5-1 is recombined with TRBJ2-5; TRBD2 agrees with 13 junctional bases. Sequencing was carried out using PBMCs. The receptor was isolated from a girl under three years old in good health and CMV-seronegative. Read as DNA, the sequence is TGCGCCAGCAGCTTGAGACTAGCGGGAGGCACACATTCCGCTCAAGAGACCCAGTACTTC. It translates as CASSLRLAGGTHSAQETQYF.